This T cell receptor (beta chain) appears in the sequencing data of a study of lymphopenia after photon versus proton radiotherapy. Germline V CDR1 and CDR2: SGHRS, YFSETQ. V lost 4 bases and J lost 1, with 12 bases in between. CDR3 size: 15 residues. The table came from immunoSEQ multiplex PCR; TCRdb's copy has only in-frame clones and leaves some out. The data show about 25,000 clones, 80% to 85% seen once. The receptor comes from a woman aged 45-65 years with pancreatic cancer. The starting material was peripheral blood, obtained from a patient treated with photon-based radiotherapy. The chain couples TRBV5-1 to TRBJ2-1; maybe TRBD2 (5 bases). CDR3 amino acids: CASSHGGTSYNEQFF. The CDR3 DNA reads TGCGCCAGCAGCCACGGAGGAACTTCCTACAATGAGCAGTTCTTC.